This entry concerns a single TCR beta chain. Its specificity is unknown. The sample comes from a study of read filtering for tumor transcriptome and immune sequencing. Study-level information: After DNase treatment, RNA was made into whole-transcriptome libraries.

Study-wide points: This fraction held mixed bone marrow immune cells after CD138-negative sorting. Single-read clonotypes: approximately 87% of IR-seq clonotypes (approximately 3.7% of reads), 65% to 75% of RNA-seq clonotypes (less than 50% of reads). Dropping single-read clonotypes raised IR-seq and RNA-seq shared-clonotype correlation.

Molecular barcoded adaptors covering alpha/delta and beta/gamma chains were used on about 0.4 ug RNA. TCRdb called the reads again in MiXCR, with one record for every CDR3 protein. Of 100,000 to 150,000 distinct CDR3 sequences in the sample, over 10% were seen once. Germline V gives CDR1 SNHLY, CDR2 FYNNEI. V was pared by 2 bases and J by 7 bases, with 21 bases between. CDR3 size: 16 residues. This chain joins TRBV2 and TRBJ2-7, with no clear D. This receptor was taken from a donor at least 40 years old with multiple myeloma. Material for sequencing was a population of CD138-negative cells sorted from bone marrow. For the CDR3, the DNA is TGTGCCAGCAGTGAATGGGCTAGTGGATCCCTGAGGGAGCAGTACTTC. This translates into CASSEWASGSLREQYF. Filled out from reference TRBV2 and TRBJ2-7, the complete variable domain reads EPEVTQTPSHQVTQMGQEVILRCVPISNHLYFYWYRQILGQKVEFLVSFYNNEISEKSEIFDDQFSVERPDGSNFTLKIRSTKLEDSAMYFCASSEWASGSLREQYFGPGTRLTVT.